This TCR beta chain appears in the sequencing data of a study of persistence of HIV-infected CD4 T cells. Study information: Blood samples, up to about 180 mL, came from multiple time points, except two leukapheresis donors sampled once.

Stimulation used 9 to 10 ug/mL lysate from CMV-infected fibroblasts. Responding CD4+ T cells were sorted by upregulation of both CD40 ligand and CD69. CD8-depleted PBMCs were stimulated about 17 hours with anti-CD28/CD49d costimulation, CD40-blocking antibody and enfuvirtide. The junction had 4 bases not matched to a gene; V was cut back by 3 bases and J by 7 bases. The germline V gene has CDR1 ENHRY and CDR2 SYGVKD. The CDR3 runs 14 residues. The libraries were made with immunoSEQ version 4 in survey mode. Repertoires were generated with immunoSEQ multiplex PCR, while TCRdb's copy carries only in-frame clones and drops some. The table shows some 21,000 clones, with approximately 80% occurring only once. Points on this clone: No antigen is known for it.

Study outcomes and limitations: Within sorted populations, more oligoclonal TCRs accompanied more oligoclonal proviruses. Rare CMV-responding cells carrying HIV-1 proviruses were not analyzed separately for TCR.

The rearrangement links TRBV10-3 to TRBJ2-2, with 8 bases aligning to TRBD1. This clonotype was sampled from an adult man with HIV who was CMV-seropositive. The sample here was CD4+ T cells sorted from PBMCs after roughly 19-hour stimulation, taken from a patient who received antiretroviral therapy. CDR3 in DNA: TGTGCCATCAGTGACCCAGGGACAGGCGGGGAGCTGTTTTTT. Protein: CAISDPGTGGELFF.